This T cell receptor beta chain was retrieved from a study of T cells in localized non-small cell lung cancer. This CDR3 comprises 13 residues. V was clipped by 3 bases and J by 6 bases; unmatched bases: 2. Germline CDR1 MNHEY, CDR2 SMNVEV (reference sequence). The repertoire was sequenced with immunoSEQ multiplex PCR; TCRdb's copy has only in-frame clones and lacks some. This repertoire shows tens of thousands of clones, over 60% found once; its top ten account for roughly 4%. Sequencing used PBMCs, obtained before any cancer treatment. The chain recombines TRBV27 with TRBJ1-2, with 9 bases that match TRBD1. The receptor's source is a woman between 35 and 70 years old with stage II lung adenocarcinoma. CDR3 sequence reads: CASSFWTGDGYTF. The CDR3 DNA reads TGTGCCAGCAGTTTTTGGACAGGGGATGGCTACACCTTC.